Given below is one TCR beta chain in context. J gave up 1 base and V 4 bases, and 15 bases lay outside the gene matches. The CDR3 consists of 19 residues. The germline V gene encodes CDR1 SGHRS and CDR2 YFSETQ. This sample is drawn from a study of blood T cell repertoires in COVID-19. Study-level background: Samples of COVID-19 (acute and convalescent) were obtained from the United States, Italy and Spain. The analysed material was cDNA or gDNA that came from T cells, B-cell-depleted T cells, or PBMCs.

Authors' methods: Amplification with reference gene primers provided the estimates of nucleated cell counts. Clones were read by immunoSEQ multiplex PCR, and TCRdb kept only the in-frame ones, dropping some. V and J calls and clone size are copied from that table; D and trimming were computed from the DNA. Of about 180,000 clones listed, over 75% are singletons. Specimen: peripheral blood. The rearrangement joins TRBV5-1 to TRBJ2-1; 9 nucleotides agree with TRBD1. The receptor's source is a man between 35 and 55 years old with active or convalescent COVID-19. The CDR3 sequence is CASSVGGQGGIGSYNEQFF. CDR3 nucleotides: TGCGCCAGCAGCGTTGGGGGACAGGGAGGTATCGGATCCTACAATGAGCAGTTCTTC.